Listed below are T cell receptor beta chains from one sample, sequenced in a study of T cells in Graves' hyperthyroidism and ophthalmopathy. A single record per CDR3 protein comes from TCRdb applying MiXCR to the multiplex PCR reads. Among 450,000 to 500,000 distinct CDR3 sequences, around a fifth were seen once, and the ten largest hold approximately 49%. The sample comprised blood. All receptors come from a woman in her seventies with Graves' ophthalmopathy. CDR3s include the opening cysteine and the closing phenylalanine or tryptophan. A D gene is named only where the DNA matches it firmly. Where a row states a size, it is once, few, many or the class of an expanded clone; other rows omit it.

size	V	D	J	DNA	CDR3
many	TRBV12-3/TRBV12-4	.	TRBJ1-1	TGTGCCAGCAGTTTATGGGAGAACACTGAAGCTTTCTTT	CASSLWENTEAFF
few	TRBV5-1	.	TRBJ1-5	TGCGCCAGCAGCCCCGGGACGGAGTGGAATCAGCCCCAGCATTTT	CASSPGTEWNQPQHF
.	TRBV2	TRBD1	TRBJ2-2	TGTGCCAGCAGGTCTACAGGGGTGGTCACCGGGGAGCTGTTTTTT	CASRSTGVVTGELFF
.	TRBV10-3	.	TRBJ1-4	TGTGCCATCAGTGGTCAACTCAATGAAAAACTGTCTTTT	CAISGQLNEKLSF
few	TRBV28	.	TRBJ1-1	TGTGCCAGCAGCGAACTTCGACAGGTTGGGATCACTGAAGCTTTCTTT	CASSELRQVGITEAFF
.	TRBV3-1	.	TRBJ1-6	TGTGCCAGCAAACCCGGACAGAGTAGAATGGTCTCACCCCTCCACTTT	CASKPGQSRMVSPLHF
many	TRBV28	.	TRBJ2-7	TGTGCCAGCAGGCAGGACAGAGAGCAGTACTTC	CASRQDREQYF
.	TRBV7-2	.	TRBJ2-3	TGTGCCAGCAGCTCCCAGGGCCAGAGCACAGATACGCAGTATTTT	CASSSQGQSTDTQYF
.	TRBV19	TRBD1	TRBJ1-5	TGTGCCAGTACCCCTCGGGACAGGGGGGCCGGGGGCAAGGGGAATCAGCCCCAGCATTTT	CASTPRDRGAGGKGNQPQHF
.	TRBV5-4	TRBD2	TRBJ2-7	TGTGCCAGCAGCTTCGGACTAGCGGGAGAGGGCCGGGAGCAGTACTTC	CASSFGLAGEGREQYF
few	TRBV30	.	TRBJ2-3	TGTGCCTACTCGTATAGCACAGATACGCAGTATTTT	CAYSYSTDTQYF
few	TRBV27	.	TRBJ1-1	TGTGCCAGCAGTTCCTTTGGGCAGGTGAACACTGAAGCTTTCTTT	CASSSFGQVNTEAFF
.	TRBV20-1	TRBD2	TRBJ2-1	TGCAGTGCTTCTGGACTAGCCAATGAGCAGTTCTTC	CSASGLANEQFF
.	TRBV7-2	TRBD2	TRBJ2-7	TGTGCCAGCAGCCTCAACGCGGTACTAGCGGGGGAGCAGTACTTC	CASSLNAVLAGEQYF
.	TRBV19	TRBD1	TRBJ1-2	TGTGCCAGTAGTACCGCAGAACAGGGGCTTGGTGGCTACACCTTC	CASSTAEQGLGGYTF
few	TRBV24-1	.	TRBJ2-5	TGTGCCACCAGTGCAGAGTACCAAGAGACCCAGTACTTC	CATSAEYQETQYF
.	TRBV7-9	.	TRBJ1-3	TGTGCCAGCACCCCGTGGGGTGTAACCTCTGGAAACACCATATATTTT	CASTPWGVTSGNTIYF
few	TRBV6-1	.	TRBJ1-2	TGTGCCAGCAGTGGCCACGATTGGGGCTACACCTTC	CASSGHDWGYTF
.	TRBV20-1	.	TRBJ1-5	TGCAGTGCTAGTGGCAGGGTCAATCAGCCCCAGCATTTT	CSASGRVNQPQHF
.	TRBV18	.	TRBJ1-1	TGTGCCAGCTCACAGGGGGGCCAAGGGGACACTGAAGCTTTCTTT	CASSQGGQGDTEAFF
.	TRBV30	.	TRBJ2-1	TGTGCCTGGGCGACAGGTCCCACGCAGTTCTTC	CAWATGPTQFF
many	TRBV2	.	TRBJ2-5	TGTGCCAGCAGTCGGACCTCACAAGAGACCCAGTACTTC	CASSRTSQETQYF
many	TRBV2	.	TRBJ2-7	TGTGCCAGCAGTGAAGCGGGAAGGGGATCCTACGAGCAGTACTTC	CASSEAGRGSYEQYF
many	TRBV2	.	TRBJ1-4	TGTGCCACCTCCGGGACGGTGAATGAAAAACTGTTTTTT	CATSGTVNEKLFF
.	TRBV6-5	.	TRBJ2-7	TGTGCCAGCAGTTTAACGGGAGTCTACCCCTACGAGCAGTACTTC	CASSLTGVYPYEQYF
few	TRBV6-1	TRBD2	TRBJ2-3	TGTGCCAGCAGTAGCGGGAGTATCACAGATACGCAGTATTTT	CASSSGSITDTQYF
.	TRBV24-1	.	TRBJ2-5	TGTGCCACCAGTGATTTCGGGCAGGGGAAAGAGACCCAGTACTTC	CATSDFGQGKETQYF
.	TRBV5-1	.	TRBJ1-4	TGCGCCAGCAGCTCACAGGGCCTCAATGAAAAACTGTTTTTT	CASSSQGLNEKLFF
.	TRBV20-1	.	TRBJ2-1	TGCAGTGTCTCCGGGGCAGCCATCGCCTACAATGAGCAGTTCTTC	CSVSGAAIAYNEQFF
few	TRBV3-1	TRBD1	TRBJ1-2	TGTGCCAGCAGCCACGGGACAGGGGGGAACTATGGCTACACCTTC	CASSHGTGGNYGYTF
many	TRBV30	.	TRBJ1-1	TGTGCCTGGAGTTCGAGCTCTGAAGCTTTCTTT	CAWSSSSEAFF
.	TRBV11-2	TRBD2	TRBJ2-7	TGTGCCAGCAGCCAAGAGTTAGGACTAGCGGGGGCCTCCTACGAGCAGTACTTC	CASSQELGLAGASYEQYF
few	TRBV19	.	TRBJ1-1	TGTGCCAGTAGTATAGACGAAGGGGGAGGCACTGAAGCTTTCTTT	CASSIDEGGGTEAFF
.	TRBV6-5	.	TRBJ1-2	TGTGCCAGCAGTTACTCCGGGCCTGATGGGCGAAACTATAGCTACACCTTC	CASSYSGPDGRNYSYTF
few	TRBV7-2	TRBD2	TRBJ2-3	TGTGCCAGCAGCCCCTGGACTAGCGGGAGGGAAGATACGCAGTATTTT	CASSPWTSGREDTQYF
.	TRBV5-1	.	TRBJ2-1	TGCGCCAGCAGCTTGGTTGCGGGACACCGGGATGAGCAGTTCTTC	CASSLVAGHRDEQFF
few	TRBV12-3/TRBV12-4	.	TRBJ2-1	TGTGCCAGCAGTTTTTCCCAGGGTCAGAATGAGCAGTTCTTC	CASSFSQGQNEQFF
.	TRBV20-1	.	TRBJ1-5	TGCAGTGCTAGAGTTGACGGAGAGGCTAGGAATCAGCCCCAGCATTTT	CSARVDGEARNQPQHF
.	TRBV19	TRBD1	TRBJ2-7	TGTGCCAGTAGTATAACAGGGGGCTACGAGCAGTACTTC	CASSITGGYEQYF
.	TRBV28	.	TRBJ1-5	TGTGCCAGCAGTCGGATCCGACAGGAAAATCAGCCCCAGCATTTT	CASSRIRQENQPQHF
.	TRBV5-6	.	TRBJ2-2	TGTGCCAGCAGCTTAGGGCTAGTTCTCACCGGGGAGCTGTTTTTT	CASSLGLVLTGELFF
few	TRBV5-1	.	TRBJ2-5	TGCGCCAGCAGCCCCCTGGGGGTGCCGAAAGAGACCCAGTACTTC	CASSPLGVPKETQYF
many	TRBV28	.	TRBJ1-1	TGTGCCAGCACCCCCCCGCCAGGGGCGAGGAACACTGAAGCTTTCTTT	CASTPPPGARNTEAFF
.	TRBV20-1	TRBD2	TRBJ2-7	TGCAGTGCTCTGGGGACTAGCGGGTTATACGAGCAGTACTTC	CSALGTSGLYEQYF
few	TRBV28	.	TRBJ1-2	TGTGCCACCCTGGGGTCACTCCCCTTCTATGGCTACACCTTC	CATLGSLPFYGYTF
few	TRBV7-2	TRBD2	TRBJ2-1	TGTGCCAGCAGCAATAGCGGGAGGTTCGACAATGAGCAGTTCTTC	CASSNSGRFDNEQFF
many	TRBV30	.	TRBJ1-1	TGTGCCTGGATTGAGGGATATCGAGCTTTCTTT	CAWIEGYRAFF
.	TRBV20-1	.	TRBJ2-2	TGCAGTGCTAGAGACCGGACCGCCGGGGAGCTGCTTTTT	CSARDRTAGELLF
.	TRBV5-1	TRBD1	TRBJ2-3	TGCGCCAGCAGTCAGACAGGGACCAGCACAGATACGCAGTATTTT	CASSQTGTSTDTQYF
few	TRBV19	.	TRBJ1-6	TGTGCCAGTAGTGCGACAGCGGAGAATTCACCCCTCCACTTT	CASSATAENSPLHF
many	TRBV11-2	.	TRBJ2-7	TGTGCCAGCAGCCTAAAATCCTGGGGGTCGGACGAGCAGTACTTC	CASSLKSWGSDEQYF
many	TRBV3-1	.	TRBJ2-1	TGTGCCACTGAGGGCAGTGCGTACGCCAATGAGCAGTTCTTC	CATEGSAYANEQFF
many	TRBV11-2	.	TRBJ2-5	TGTGCCAGCAGCCCCCCTTTGGACAACCAAGAGACCCAGTACTTC	CASSPPLDNQETQYF
many	TRBV28	.	TRBJ2-7	TGTGCCAGCAGTTTAACCCGGCGGAAGGCCGAGCAGTACTTC	CASSLTRRKAEQYF
.	TRBV19	.	TRBJ2-6	TGTGCCAGTACGGGTACCGGGGCCAACGTCCTGACTTTC	CASTGTGANVLTF
.	TRBV19	TRBD1	TRBJ1-6	TGTGCCAGTGAAACTACTTACAGGGGCAATTCACCCCTCCACTTT	CASETTYRGNSPLHF
.	TRBV20-1	.	TRBJ1-4	TGCAGTGCTAGAAGCGCGGGGCGAACTAATGAAAAACTGTTTTTT	CSARSAGRTNEKLFF
once	TRBV4-1	TRBD1	TRBJ1-1	TGCGCCAGCAGCCATGGACAGGGAATGAACACTGAAGCTTTCTTT	CASSHGQGMNTEAFF
.	TRBV7-2	TRBD2	TRBJ2-1	TGTACCAGCGGGGGGGGACCCTACAATGAGCAGTTCTTC	CTSGGGPYNEQFF